This T cell receptor (beta chain) stems from a study of cytomegalovirus exposure and HLA in healthy donors listed by TCRdb under 2017. Regarding the complete study: An earlier analysis of some 620 of the donors reported about 260 Gb of sequence data and 95 million to 130 million unique TCR beta sequences obtained from roughly 180 million T cells. An early release that covered some 630 HLA-typed donors contained 250 to 350 gigabases of sequencing data and tens of millions of unique TCR sequences. Of the 398 genotyped donors, approximately 82% fell in the genetic ancestry cluster associated with self-reported Caucasian donors. The study aimed to test whether signatures of past pathogen exposure could be identified by cataloging public T cell receptors. The T cell repertoires of several hundred subjects were profiled by immunosequencing and related to cytomegalovirus serostatus. In addition to the first cohort of 666 subjects, a separate validation cohort of about 120 different subjects was used. The study combined high-throughput TCR immunosequencing, statistical association of individual TCRs with disease status, and machine learning to predict cytomegalovirus infection status. A later analysis re-examined previously published TCR beta repertoires from just over 650 donors and added high-resolution HLA genotyping to investigate patterns of TCR occurrence. Rather than using new phenotypic data, the later analysis identified candidate immune exposures from TCR beta sequences and from how often those sequences occurred across donors. An earlier analysis of 587 of the donors used high-throughput TCR beta sequencing to judge whether each TCR beta V gene segment behaved as functional or pseudogenic. Donor age, sex, ethnicity and CMV serostatus were compiled alongside the repertoire data. A later genetic analysis used genome-wide SNP genotypes for about 60% of the roughly 700 donors, treating that subset as a discovery cohort. Every repertoire in the discovery cohort had been generated on one and the same sequencing platform. HLA typing covered class I and class II loci at four-digit resolution. The number of typed donors differed by locus: about 620-640 for A, B, C, DRB1 and DQB1; about 520 for DQA1; about 600 for DPA1; and about 450 for DPB1. Five DR-DQ haplotypes were treated as single units for association and clustering because of strong linkage in the cohort. Among about 410 genotyped donors of the cohort, an average of around 250,000 unique TCR beta nucleotide sequences was sequenced per donor, of which roughly 17% were non-productive. What the work shows at the level of the full study, not this receptor alone: Linkage disequilibrium might explain the correlated functional status among segregating V segments, but an unknown experimental factor could not be excluded. At a false discovery rate of 0.05, a later analysis linked 15,000 to 20,000 TCR beta sequences to specific HLA alleles. In a later analysis, several top co-occurrence clusters were reported to appear linked to parvovirus B19, influenza, CMV and Epstein-Barr virus. The authors suggested that the approach could potentially be extended to other disease states and immunological phenotypes. The only immune exposure information available for the cohort was CMV serostatus. A later genetic analysis associated a missense DCLRE1C variant with V-gene and J-gene trimming of TCR beta chains, and an independent cohort replicated the association. Compared with equally common non-associated chains, HLA-associated TCR beta chains in a later analysis were more clonally expanded and had lower generation probabilities. The classifier was reported to diagnose cytomegalovirus status with high specificity and sensitivity in both the original and validation cohorts. Sequencing depth was assumed to be roughly uniform across donors in the presence/absence analyses, though that assumption may not hold. This cohort had only TCR beta chains sequenced, and the lack of alpha or paired-chain data limited which features could be detected. When HLA alleles, especially DR and DQ, strongly co-occurred, TCR associations were difficult to assign to individual alleles. About 17 rarely observed V segments, including chromosome 9 orphons, were excluded from the earlier analysis of some 590 of the donors because counts were too low. In a later analysis, the rate of TCR association differed among HLA loci, with DRB1 alleles having the most associated TCRs and HLA-C alleles having the fewest. The 87-base-pair reads could not distinguish some IMGT-functional V segments, including TRBV6-2 and TRBV6-3, so those segments were excluded. Three of the identified cytomegalovirus-associated TCR beta chains were confirmed in vitro to be specific for cytomegalovirus antigens. Broadly in line with IMGT annotations, most TCR beta V segments showed up in productive rearrangements about 90% or about 30% of the time in an earlier analysis of under 700 of the donors. Because HLA typing was missing for some donors at each locus, association tests included only the typed subset. The study listed 164 TCR beta chains as associated with cytomegalovirus. A later genetic analysis reported fewer N-insertions in productive TCRs among donors in an Asian-associated ancestry cluster than the approximately 700-donor mean. A further reported finding was that TCR beta sequences accurately predicted the HLA-A and HLA-B alleles for most subjects in the first cohort. Across donors, most TCR sequences were observed very rarely, whereas some public TCRs were present in many individuals. A cluster of highly shared sequence variants was judged likely to represent a technical artifact of the sequencing pipeline. Most CMV-associated TCR beta chains appeared to be HLA-restricted in a later analysis, and the HLA associations seemed to be driven largely by CMV exposure.

Regarding this clone: The antigen this receptor binds is unknown.

The library was made by the immunoSEQ multiplex PCR assay. For the multiplex PCR, a mixture combining 60 forward primers for TCR Vbeta segments and 13 reverse primers for TCR Jbeta segments was used. A multiplex PCR assay on genomic DNA amplified the CDR3 region of rearranged TCR beta genes. On the Illumina HiSeq System, the amplified TCR beta libraries were sequenced as 87-base-pair reads. Processing in the source paper ran as follows. Across the 600 to 700 repertoires, a later analysis counted 75 million to 90 million unique TCR beta chains, around 11 million of which were shared by at least two donors. Raw reads were error-corrected and collapsed into unique sequences with a nearest-neighbor algorithm that merged closely related sequences to remove PCR and sequencing errors. CDR3 sequences were aligned to IMGT reference sequences to assign V, D and J gene segments. Each retained sequence needed at least a six-nucleotide match to both a V gene segment and a J gene segment. A rearrangement counted as productive if the CDR3 had no stop codons and remained in frame with V and J, and every other rearrangement counted as non-productive. Following IMGT convention, CDR3 was defined as the stretch from the second conserved V-encoded cysteine up to the conserved J-encoded phenylalanine. The earlier analysis of some 600 of the donors excluded sequences that lacked an unambiguous match to a single V gene segment. In an earlier analysis of a few hundred of the donors, V segments were called functional above 56.7% productive rearrangements and were called segregating when the between-donor standard deviation exceeded 5%. A statistical classification framework was built for diagnosing cytomegalovirus status from the catalog of TCR beta chain sequences. A later analysis assigned V and J genes by comparing TCR nucleotide sequences with IMGT/GENE-DB human TR gene sequences. Using the TCRdist pipeline, a later analysis assigned CDR3 sequences along with most-parsimonious VDJ recombination scenarios. In a later analysis, each TCR beta chain was defined by its CDR3 amino acid sequence together with its V-gene family, and reads without a unique V-gene family were excluded. As a way to deal with suspected cross-contamination and a sequencing artifact, a later analysis dropped approximately 590 nucleotide sequences that were highly shared and had low generation probability. A later analysis calculated a clonal expansion index for each public chain from normalized within-repertoire ranks of inferred template counts. In a later analysis, generation probabilities were computed using a VDJ recombination model fitted to out-of-frame rearrangements, and the results were checked against IGoR. In a later analysis, TCR-TCR, TCR-HLA and TCR-CMV co-occurrence was scored with hypergeometric tests, and a repertoire-size bias correction was applied to TCR pairs. To estimate false discovery rates, a later analysis permuted the HLA or CMV assignments 20 times. In a later analysis, co-occurring TCRs were grouped using DBSCAN, with TCRdist sequence similarity added in when clustering inside HLA-allele-positive subsets. For co-occurrence clustering, repertoires with fewer than 30,000 or more than 120,000 public chains were excluded, along with 5 or 6 repertoires with anomalous nucleotide sharing. The clones in this table, taken by TCRdb from immuneACCESS, are in-frame only. Not every clone is retained; where verified, under half of the shortfall comes from an unresolved V gene, and the cause of the rest is unknown. V and J calls and clone size are as listed in that table; D and trimming were resolved from the DNA. The sample's clone listing holds about 140,000 clones. The ten largest make up less than 3% of the sample.

CDR1 and CDR2, looked up from the germline V gene, are MNHEY and SVGAGI. Its CDR3 holds 15 amino acids, cysteine through phenylalanine. Of all the DNA, just the CDR3 is kept, 45 bases in frame from base 1. V gives up 3 bases and J gives up 0 bases, and the segment between their germline ends measures 10 bases. In total, roughly 670 healthy bone marrow donors made up the cohort. Cohort members were all nominally healthy when sampled, although unrecorded immune exposures were likely present. The donor tested CMV seronegative, placing the donor among the 350 to 400 seronegative members of the cohort. Every donor gave a peripheral blood sample, and the peripheral blood mononuclear cells from that sample were used for TCR beta sequencing. Genomic DNA extraction from the blood cell samples was performed with the Qiagen DNeasy Blood Extraction Kit.

The receptor was isolated from a man aged 40-50 years in good health and CMV-seronegative. The source material was PBMCs. The chain is encoded by TRBV6-5 joined to TRBJ2-3; 5 matching bases give a weak D call of TRBD2. The CDR3 has the sequence CASSYRRGSTDTQYF. The nucleotides are TGTGCCAGCAGTTATAGACGGGGTAGCACAGATACGCAGTATTTT.